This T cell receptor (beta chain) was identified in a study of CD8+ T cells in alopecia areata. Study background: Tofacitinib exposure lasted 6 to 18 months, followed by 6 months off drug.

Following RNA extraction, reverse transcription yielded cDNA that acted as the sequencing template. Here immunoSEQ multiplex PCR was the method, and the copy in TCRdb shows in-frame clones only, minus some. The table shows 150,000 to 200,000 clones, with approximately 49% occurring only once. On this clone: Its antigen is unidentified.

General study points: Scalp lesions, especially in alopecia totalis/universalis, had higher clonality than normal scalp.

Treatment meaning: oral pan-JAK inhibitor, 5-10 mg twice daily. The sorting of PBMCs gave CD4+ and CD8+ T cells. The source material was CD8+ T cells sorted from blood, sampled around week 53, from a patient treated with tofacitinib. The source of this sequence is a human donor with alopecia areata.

The CDR3 spells CASSTAYNEQFF. CDR3 coding DNA: TGTGCCAGTAGTACGGCCTACAATGAGCAGTTCTTC. The gene calls are TRBV19 and TRBJ2-1; D gene ambiguous. Trimming left V 4 bases short and J 2 bases short, with 3 bases between. The germline CDR1 and CDR2 sequences are LNHDA and SQIVND (reference sequence). The CDR3 is made up of 12 amino acids.